Shown below are 14 T cell receptor beta chains from a single sample sequenced in a study of vaccination and CD4 T cells after COVID-19. Specified time point: late sampling 161 to 241 days after vaccination in three convalescent patients. Treatment here: approximately 10-day PBMC culture with coronavirus spike peptide pools or control peptides (ViraFEST assay). The Oncomine TCR Beta short-read assay generated sequence data from the DNA of cultured CD4+ T cells. TCRdb fed the PCR reads into MiXCR, producing one record per CDR3 protein. The sample carries roughly 18,000 distinct CDR3 sequences, roughly 40% recorded once. For these receptors, no antigen is known. The specimen comprised CD4+ T cells from blood, cultured in vitro, sampled about 7 months after SARS-CoV-2 vaccination. The receptors were gathered from a human donor who had recovered from COVID-19.

This clonotype appeared a few times. The chain couples TRBV6-1 to TRBJ2-7; possible D gene TRBD2, 5 bases. The germline V gene encodes CDR1 MNHNS and CDR2 SASEGT. This CDR3 has 14 residues. V lost 6 bases, J lost 2 bases, and 14 bases lay in between. This CDR3 is CASRSSPAPYEQYF. The CDR3 DNA is TGTGCCAGCAGGTCTAGCCCCGCACCCTACGAGCAGTACTTC.

The V gene is TRBV6-1, the J gene TRBJ2-5; TRBD1 matches 7 bases. The CDR3 contains 13 residues. CDR1 is MNHNS, CDR2 SASEGT, per germline. Trimming at V came to 7 bases and at J to 4 bases, leaving 6 bases not matched to a gene. CDR3 loop: CASTQTGVETQYF. Here the CDR3 DNA reads TGTGCCAGCACCCAAACAGGGGTAGAGACCCAGTACTTC.

The chain combines TRBV7-9 with TRBJ2-3; 10 bases line up with TRBD2. After removal of 5 bases from V and 1 base from J, the junction contained 3 bases not matched to a gene. Germline V gene lookup returns CDR1 SEHNR and CDR2 FQNEAQ (reference sequence). The CDR3 is 15 residues long. The CDR3 reads CASSSSGGGTDTQYF. DNA of the CDR3: TGTGCCAGCAGCAGCAGCGGGGGGGGCACAGATACGCAGTATTTT.

This clonotype was seen a few times. The chain uses TRBV24-1 and TRBJ2-5; 7 nucleotides line up with TRBD2. The CDR3 runs 15 residues. Trimming at V came to 4 bases and at J to 0 bases, leaving 4 bases not matched to a gene. CDR1 KGHDR and CDR2 SFDVKD come from the germline V gene. The chain's CDR3 is CATSEFGGYQETQYF. The DNA of the CDR3 is TGTGCCACCAGTGAGTTCGGGGGGTACCAAGAGACCCAGTACTTC.

This chain joins TRBV6-7 and TRBJ2-5, with D perhaps matching TRBD2 (5 bases). TRBV6-7 is sorted into the ORF group, with uncertain function. The V gene lost 1 base and the J gene lost 1 base, with 7 bases spanning the gap. CDR3 size: 14 residues. Here the CDR3 reads CASSYFGVQETQYF. The CDR3 nucleotides read TGTGCCAGCAGTTACTTCGGGGTCCAAGAGACCCAGTACTTC.

This chain links TRBV7-9 with TRBJ2-3, with TRBD2 matching 7 bases. This CDR3 is built from 17 residues. With V trimmed by 5 bases and J by 4 bases, 15 bases remained unmatched. Germline loops: CDR1 SEHNR, CDR2 FQNEAQ (reference sequence). This chain's CDR3 is CASSQKTGRGSADTQYF. DNA for the CDR3: TGTGCCAGCAGCCAAAAGACGGGGAGGGGCTCCGCAGATACGCAGTATTTT. Together with reference TRBV7-9 and TRBJ2-3, the CDR3 gives the full variable domain: DTGVSQNPRHKITKRGQNVTFRCDPISEHNRLYWYRQTLGQGPEFLTYFQNEAQLEKSRLLSDRFSAERPKGSFSTLEIQRTEQGDSAMYLCASSQKTGRGSADTQYFGPGTRLTVL.

This chain connects TRBV7-2 to TRBJ2-5, with 13 bases identical to TRBD2. The V and J ends lost 4 bases and 0 bases, in that order; junction bases with no gene match: 2. CDR1 SGHTA and CDR2 FQGNSA come from the germline V gene. CDR3 length: 16 residues. The CDR3 DNA reads TGTGCCAGCAGCTCGACTAGCGGGGGGTACCAAGAGACCCAGTACTTC. It encodes CASSSTSGGYQETQYF.

The table lists this clonotype with a count of one. V is TRBV2 and J is TRBJ1-1, with D tentatively TRBD1 (6 bases). V shed 1 base and J shed 6 bases, with 9 bases lying between them. This CDR3 has 13 residues. Germline CDR1 reads SNHLY; CDR2 reads FYNNEI. The CDR3 coding sequence is TGTGCCAGCAGTGAAGTTGGGGGCTCTGAAGCTTTCTTT. As protein: CASSEVGGSEAFF.

The V call is TRBV7-2, the J call TRBJ2-7; 14 nucleotides match TRBD2. Germline values: CDR1 SGHTA, CDR2 FQGNSA. The V and J ends lost 5 bases and 2 bases, in that order; junction bases with no gene match: 8. The CDR3 spans 17 residues. The CDR3 sequence: CASSHRLAGGRPYEQYF. In nucleotides, the CDR3 is TGTGCCAGCAGCCATCGACTAGCGGGAGGGCGCCCCTACGAGCAGTACTTC.

The chain is built from TRBV6-1 and TRBJ1-5; weak D call: TRBD1 (5 bases). In germline, CDR1 is MNHNS, CDR2 SASEGT. The CDR3 is made up of 14 amino acids. CDR3 bases: TGTGCTTCGAGAAGAGGGGATAGCAATCAGCCCCAGCATTTT. Protein: CASRRGDSNQPQHF.

V gene TRBV7-6 combines with J gene TRBJ2-5, with D unclear. The CDR3 runs 11 residues. CDR1 and CDR2 (germline): SGHVS, FNYEAQ. The ends were cut back, 3 bases at V and 1 base at J, with 0 bases in the middle. Here the CDR3 reads CASSFQETQYF. The CDR3, as DNA: TGTGCCAGCAGCTTCCAAGAGACCCAGTACTTC.

The chain recombines TRBV10-2 with TRBJ2-7, with 11 bases lining up with TRBD1. The CDR3 consists of 15 residues. Germline V lookup: CDR1 WSHSY, CDR2 SAAADI. J lost 0 bases, V lost 7 bases, and 5 bases had no gene match. CDR3: CASTKGQGVSYEQYF. CDR3 in DNA: TGCGCCAGCACCAAGGGACAGGGGGTCTCCTACGAGCAGTACTTC.

V usage is TRBV29-1 and J usage is TRBJ1-2; 9 bases match TRBD1. Germline V gives CDR1 SQVTM, CDR2 ANQGSEA. The CDR3 is made up of 13 amino acids. The trim removed 4 bases at V and 8 bases at J, leaving 8 bases unmatched. The CDR3 is CSVVGQGAWGYTF. In DNA, the CDR3 is TGCAGCGTTGTGGGACAGGGTGCGTGGGGCTACACCTTC. Full variable domain (outside the CDR3, taken from reference TRBV29-1 and TRBJ1-2): SAVISQKPSRDICQRGTSLTIQCQVDSQVTMMFWYRQQPGQSLTLIATANQGSEATYESGFVIDKFPISRPNLTFSTLTVSNMSPEDSSIYLCSVVGQGAWGYTFGSGTRLTVV.

This clonotype has more than one count but fewer than ten. The rearrangement joins TRBV20-1 to TRBJ2-3, with 8 positions matching TRBD2. Germline CDR1 DFQATT, CDR2 SNEGSKA (reference sequence). The V segment lost 5 bases and the J segment 11 bases; nucleotides outside the gene matches: 9. There are 12 residues in the CDR3. This CDR3 reads CSAPISGGRQYF. In nucleotides, the CDR3 is TGCAGTGCTCCCATAAGCGGGGGAAGGCAGTATTTT.